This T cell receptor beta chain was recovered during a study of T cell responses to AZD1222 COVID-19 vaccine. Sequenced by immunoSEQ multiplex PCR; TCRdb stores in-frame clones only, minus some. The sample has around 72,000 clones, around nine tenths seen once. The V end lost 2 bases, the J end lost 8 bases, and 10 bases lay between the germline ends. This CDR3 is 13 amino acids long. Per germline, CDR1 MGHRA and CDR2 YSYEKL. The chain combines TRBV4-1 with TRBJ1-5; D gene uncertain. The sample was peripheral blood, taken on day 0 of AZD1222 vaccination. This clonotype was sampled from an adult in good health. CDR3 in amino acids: CASSQPELEPQHF. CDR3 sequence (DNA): TGCGCCAGCAGCCAACCTGAATTGGAGCCCCAGCATTTT.